This T cell receptor (beta chain) stems from a study of blood T cells in healthy people across ages. Study conclusions and caveats: A greater number of naive CD4+ cells and higher diversity distinguished long-lived donors from aged donors.

Primers used in a second PCR of roughly 6 to 11 cycles were a sample-barcoded 5' primer and a J-beta primer mix. TCRdb re-called the 5' RACE reads with MiXCR, one entry per CDR3 protein. The sample holds some 900,000 distinct CDR3 sequences; about 28% are singletons and the top ten take 15% to 20%. Trimming removed 5 bases from V and 0 bases from J, with 19 bases in between. This CDR3 is built from 17 residues. This clonotype has just one count. Antigen: not known. Sequencing was carried out using blood. This TCR was recovered from a woman of 80 years or more in good health. The V call is TRBV12-3 or TRBV12-4, the J call TRBJ2-5; possibly TRBD1 for D (5 bases). CDR3: CASSPGHVNRYQETQYF. Written as DNA, the CDR3 is TGTGCCAGCAGTCCCGGACACGTCAATCGGTACCAAGAGACCCAGTACTTC.